This T cell receptor beta chain derives from a study of cytomegalovirus exposure and HLA in healthy donors. About the research overall: Earlier, almost 120 million unique TCR beta sequences were recovered from about 200 million T cells by an analysis. Study results and limitations: Most of the TCR beta V segments (in an earlier analysis) were productive either about 87% or about 30% of the time. Later analysis showed TCR association rates varying by HLA locus, highest for DRB1 and lowest for HLA-C.

Trimming pared 2 bases from V and 9 bases from J, leaving 14 bases between. Germline values: CDR1 GTSNPN, CDR2 SVGIG (reference sequence). The CDR3 runs 13 residues. In the PCR, 60 Vbeta and 13 Jbeta primers were used. Methods used by the authors: An analysis that came later counted tens of millions of unique TCR beta chains, approximately 10 million shared. This table comes from immunoSEQ multiplex PCR, and its TCRdb copy is limited to in-frame clones, with some not included. V and J calls and clone size come straight from that table; D and trimming were deduced from the DNA. The repertoire holds about 130,000 clones, with 60% to 80% as singletons. This clone was seen a handful of times. Antigen: not known.

The gene calls are TRBV30 and TRBJ2-1, with no clear D. The source is a young man in good health and CMV-seronegative. Sequenced material: PBMCs. The CDR3 sequence: CAWSHHLEAEQFF. The CDR3 DNA sequence: TGTGCCTGGAGTCACCACTTAGAAGCTGAGCAGTTCTTC.